This T cell receptor beta chain originates from a study of CD8+ T cells in alopecia areata. The V and J ends lost 0 bases and 1 base respectively, with 9 bases between them. In germline, CDR1 is SQVTM, CDR2 ANQGSEA. The CDR3 covers 14 residues. Noted treatment: oral pan-JAK inhibitor, 5-10 mg twice daily. Sequencing templates came from extracted RNA that was reverse transcribed into cDNA. Profiling relied on immunoSEQ multiplex PCR, and the TCRdb table lists in-frame clones only, not all of them. Of over 70,000 clones in the sample, approximately 70% were seen once. This chain links TRBV29-1 with TRBJ1-1; D gene uncertain. The sample in question was CD8+ T cells sorted from blood, obtained at week 24, from a patient treated with tofacitinib. This receptor was taken from a human donor with alopecia areata. CDR3 residues: CSVEDTRANTEAFF. The CDR3 DNA sequence: TGCAGCGTTGAAGATACCAGAGCGAACACTGAAGCTTTCTTT.